Shown below are 11 T cell receptor beta chains from a single sample sequenced in a study of blood T cells in healthy people across ages. Next came a second PCR, run for roughly 7 to 12 cycles, which used a sample-barcoded 5' primer along with a J-beta primer mix. From the 5' RACE reads, TCRdb called clonotypes with MiXCR, one entry per CDR3 protein. The sample contains hundreds of thousands of distinct CDR3 sequences, about half of which appear only once. Sequencing input: blood. The receptors shown here come from a man aged 55 to 70 in good health.

This chain links TRBV2 with TRBJ2-1; no clear D. Germline-derived CDR1 and CDR2 are SNHLY and FYNNEI. Trimming removed 4 bases from V and 8 bases from J, with 9 bases in between. The CDR3 spans 12 residues. CDR3 in DNA: TGTGCCAGCAGTGCCCAGGTCTATGAGCAGTTCTTC. It codes for CASSAQVYEQFF.

This chain uses TRBV6-1 with TRBJ2-5, with D possibly TRBD2 on 5 matching bases. The CDR3 totals 14 residues. Trimming removed 2 bases from V and 5 bases from J, with 12 bases in between. CDR1 MNHNS and CDR2 SASEGT come from the germline V gene. This CDR3 reads CASSETPRGETQYF. In DNA, the CDR3 is TGTGCCAGCAGTGAAACGCCCAGAGGGGAGACCCAGTACTTC.

This chain connects TRBV11-3 to TRBJ2-4; D possibly corresponds to TRBD2 (5 bases). Germline V gene sequence: CDR1 SGHNT, CDR2 YENEEA. V dropped 5 bases and J dropped 1 base, with 6 bases sitting between them. This CDR3 is 13 amino acids long. The DNA for the CDR3 is TGTGCCAGCAGCAGAGGGGCCAAAAACATTCAGTACTTC. This translates into CASSRGAKNIQYF.

The chain recombines TRBV9 with TRBJ2-3; unclear D gene. Germline V gene lookup returns CDR1 SGDLS and CDR2 YYNGEE. CDR3 length: 15 residues. The ends were cut back, 3 bases at V and 0 bases at J, with 11 bases in the middle. CDR3: CASSDSDSSTDTQYF. The CDR3 nucleotides read TGTGCCAGCAGCGACAGCGATTCTAGCACAGATACGCAGTATTTT.

This clonotype was detected a few times. The chain uses TRBV9 and TRBJ2-5; possibly TRBD2 for D (6 bases). Trimming left V 0 bases short and J 5 bases short, with 14 bases between. Germline values: CDR1 SGDLS, CDR2 YYNGEE. CDR3 length equals 15 residues. The DNA of the CDR3 is TGTGCCAGCAGCGTAGCTCCGGGGGATCGCGAGACCCAGTACTTC. Protein sequence: CASSVAPGDRETQYF.

The genes are TRBV6-2 or TRBV6-3 and TRBJ2-7; 8 bases are a match to TRBD2. With 3 bases clipped from V and 1 base from J, the junction kept 5 bases outside the gene matches. CDR1 is MNHEY and CDR2 is SVGEGT in the germline V gene. The CDR3 totals 15 residues. The CDR3 protein is CASSYTGGPSYEQYF. CDR3 sequence (DNA): TGTGCCAGCAGTTATACGGGAGGGCCGTCCTACGAGCAGTACTTC.

This clonotype has more than one count but fewer than ten. V usage is TRBV20-1 and J usage is TRBJ1-4; 9 bases are a match to TRBD1. This CDR3 has 15 amino acids. The V and J ends lost 3 bases and 7 bases, in that order; junction bases with no gene match: 9. From germline, CDR1 is DFQATT and CDR2 SNEGSKA (reference sequence). CDR3 DNA: TGCAGTGCTAGTTCTTACAGGGGGCGGTCTGAAAAACTGTTTTTT. As protein: CSASSYRGRSEKLFF.

This clonotype was seen only a few times. This rearrangement joins TRBV12-3 or TRBV12-4 to TRBJ2-1; the match to TRBD2 covers 9 bases. The CDR3 contains 14 residues. Losses at the gene ends were 7 bases for V and 2 bases for J; bases not matched to a gene: 3. The CDR3: CASKEREAYNEQFF. The CDR3, as DNA: TGTGCCAGCAAGGAGCGGGAGGCCTACAATGAGCAGTTCTTC.

Turning to this clonotype: The junction differs from germline at one of its ends, possibly a read error. The V and J genes are TRBV28 and TRBJ2-5; 7 bases map to TRBD1. Germline V CDR1 and CDR2: MDHEN, SYDVKM. The CDR3 is made up of 15 amino acids. CDR3 bases: TGTGCCAGCAGTACAGGGGCCCCGGCCAAAGAGACCCGGTACTTC. Residues: CASSTGAPAKETRYF.

The genes are TRBV7-9 and TRBJ1-1, with D tentatively TRBD1 (6 bases). CDR3 length: 16 amino acids. V was trimmed by 6 bases and J by 3 bases, leaving 20 bases between them. Germline CDR1 SEHNR, CDR2 FQNEAQ (reference sequence). CDR3 sequence: CASRPKIAPGDTEAFF. For the CDR3, the DNA is TGTGCCAGCAGACCCAAGATCGCACCAGGGGACACTGAAGCTTTCTTT.

The chain couples TRBV3-1 to TRBJ2-3; D remains unclear. Germline CDR1 LGHDT, CDR2 YNNKEL (reference sequence). This CDR3 comprises 12 residues. With 1 base removed from V and 5 bases from J, the gap between germline ends came to 4 bases. The CDR3 bases are TGTGCCAGCAGCCAAGTCGGAGATACGCAGTATTTT. This gives the protein CASSQVGDTQYF.